One TCR beta chain is described in this entry. Germline V CDR1 and CDR2: MNHNY, SVGAGI (reference sequence). This CDR3 contains 15 residues. Trimming pared 2 bases from V and 4 bases from J, leaving 12 bases between. This sample is drawn from a study of ipilimumab plus nivolumab after autologous stem cell transplantation. Assay used: immunoSEQ multiplex PCR; TCRdb lists only in-frame clones, some missing. The sample shows tens of thousands of clones, about 83% of them seen only once. The clonotype was recovered from a male donor with diffuse large B-cell lymphoma. The chain employs TRBV6-6 and TRBJ1-5; D gene uncertain. The specimen was PBMCs, collected in a trial of ipilimumab plus nivolumab as post-transplant consolidation. In DNA form, the CDR3 reads TGTGCCAGCAGTTACGGAGGGTCTAATAATCAGCCCCAGCATTTT. This encodes CASSYGGSNNQPQHF.